This record looks at one TCR beta chain sequence and its context. The data belong to a study of blood T cell repertoires in COVID-19. Germline V gene data show CDR1 as ENHRY and CDR2 as SYGVKD. The ends lost 9 bases at V and 1 base at J; junction bases unmatched: 10. The CDR3 spans 15 residues. Only in-frame clones appear in the TCRdb table, and some are missing; sequencing was by immunoSEQ multiplex PCR. The sample yields 10,000 to 15,000 clones, about 80% seen once. Input material: peripheral blood. The rearrangement joins TRBV10-3 to TRBJ1-2; 8 nucleotides line up with TRBD1. The clonotype comes from a human donor in a cohort sampled during active COVID-19. CDR3 region: CAINPGQVINYGYTF. DNA of the CDR3: TGTGCCATTAACCCGGGACAGGTTATTAACTATGGCTACACCTTC.